This TCR beta chain was retrieved from a study of CD8 T cells in Susac syndrome. Healthy donors, matched for age and sex, constituted the control group. Negative isolation was used for CD8+ and CD4+ T cells, and FACS enrichment was applied to TEMRA cells. cDNA came from about 0.5 to 1 ug RNA primed by random hexamers. TCRdb itself ran the immunoSEQ multiplex PCR reads through MiXCR, one entry per CDR3 protein. The repertoire consists of about 120,000 distinct CDR3 sequences, with 94% occurring once and the leading ten covering 0.095% to 0.1%. V lost 4 bases to trimming and J lost 6 bases, with 16 bases between them. CDR3 length equals 14 residues. Germline V gives CDR1 SQVTM, CDR2 ANQGSEA.

This receptor was identified in a human donor in good health. The source material was CD4+ T cells from PBMCs. This chain uses TRBV29-1 with TRBJ2-1; D uncertain. DNA of the CDR3: TGCAGCGTTGGGCTGCCTTACTACTCCAATGAGCAGTTCTTC. Encoded protein: CSVGLPYYSNEQFF.